Listed below are T cell receptor beta chains from one sample, sequenced in a study of blood T cells in healthy people across ages. TCRdb re-called the 5' RACE reads through MiXCR, storing one row per CDR3 protein. The sample lists roughly 730,000 distinct CDR3 sequences; roughly 56% were seen once. The sample consisted of blood. These receptor sequences come from a middle-aged man in good health. Both conserved end residues are part of each CDR3. Each record gives: D gene, V gene, clone size, J gene, CDR3 protein, CDR3 DNA. The D gene is left open where the match is weak. Rows give clone size only sometimes, using once, few, many, or a class for an expanded clone.

D: TRBD1
V: TRBV4-3
size: .
J: TRBJ1-1
CDR3: CASSQDLQGISFF
DNA: TGCGCCAGCAGCCAGGATCTACAGGGGATCTCTTTCTTT

D: TRBD1
V: TRBV12-3/TRBV12-4
size: .
J: TRBJ1-2
CDR3: CASSLGTGFFYGYTF
DNA: TGTGCCAGCAGTTTGGGGACAGGTTTCTTCTATGGCTACACCTTC

D: TRBD2
V: TRBV28
size: .
J: TRBJ2-5
CDR3: CASSASGGGQETQYF
DNA: TGTGCCAGCAGTGCTTCCGGGGGGGGTCAAGAGACCCAGTACTTC

D: .
V: TRBV12-3/TRBV12-4
size: few
J: TRBJ2-2
CDR3: CASSLARRFNTGELFF
DNA: TGTGCCAGCAGTTTAGCCAGGCGGTTTAACACCGGGGAGCTGTTTTTT

D: .
V: TRBV4-1
size: .
J: TRBJ2-5
CDR3: CASSQDWAGYETQYF
DNA: TGCGCCAGCAGCCAAGATTGGGCGGGGTACGAGACCCAGTACTTC

D: .
V: TRBV28
size: .
J: TRBJ2-7
CDR3: CASRATGSSYEQYF
DNA: TGTGCCAGCAGGGCCACAGGGAGCTCCTACGAGCAGTACTTC

D: TRBD2
V: TRBV28
size: .
J: TRBJ2-7
CDR3: CASSFGGIWPRLAEPYEQYF
DNA: TGTGCCAGCAGTTTTGGGGGGATATGGCCCAGACTAGCGGAACCCTACGAGCAGTACTTC

D: .
V: TRBV20-1
size: .
J: TRBJ2-5
CDR3: CSANVREIQETQYF
DNA: TGCAGTGCTAATGTCAGAGAGATCCAAGAGACCCAGTACTTC

D: TRBD2
V: TRBV28
size: .
J: TRBJ2-7
CDR3: CASSLSGYYNEQYF
DNA: TGTGCCAGCAGTCTTAGCGGGTATTACAATGAGCAGTACTTC

D: TRBD1
V: TRBV2
size: .
J: TRBJ2-1
CDR3: CASSVLGQGHGEQFF
DNA: TGTGCCAGCAGTGTTTTGGGACAGGGGCATGGGGAGCAGTTCTTC

D: .
V: TRBV6-2/TRBV6-3
size: .
J: TRBJ1-1
CDR3: CASSYPGIGSHTEAFF
DNA: TGTGCCAGCAGTTACCCTGGAATCGGTTCGCACACTGAAGCTTTCTTT